The 26 T cell receptor beta chains listed next were all sequenced from one sample in a study of CD8 T cells in Susac syndrome (dated by TCRdb to between 2018 and 2021). The library relied on the immunoSEQ multiplex PCR assay. RNA was extracted using the RNeasy kit, and about 0.5 to 1 microgram was reverse transcribed with random hexamers. TCRdb's own reprocessing of the public reads used fastp at Q25 and MiXCR and kept productive beta chains. All rows with the same CDR3 protein become a single entry with the most common DNA and genes. Here the sample has some 130,000 distinct CDR3 sequences; roughly 94% occur a single time. Together, the top ten hold over 0.15% of the sample. Input material: CD8+ T cells from PBMCs. These receptors came from a human donor with Susac syndrome.

The V gene is TRBV20-1, the J gene TRBJ2-3; TRBD1 is a possible D gene (6 bases). The CDR3 covers 13 residues. CDR1 and CDR2 from the germline V gene are DFQATT and SNEGSKA (reference sequence). V dropped 8 bases and J dropped 2 bases, with 14 bases sitting between them. The CDR3 DNA sequence: TGCAGTACAGATTGGGACAACACAGATACGCAGTATTTT. As protein: CSTDWDNTDTQYF.

The chain uses TRBV5-4 and TRBJ1-1; a possible D gene is TRBD1 (5 bases). This CDR3 is 14 amino acids long. Trimming left V 0 bases short and J 4 bases short, with 10 bases between. Germline V gives CDR1 SGHNT, CDR2 YYREEE (reference sequence). CDR3 residues: CASSLGVGGTEAFF. Here the CDR3 DNA reads TGTGCCAGCAGCTTGGGGGTGGGGGGCACTGAAGCTTTCTTT.

The rearrangement joins TRBV19 to TRBJ1-1, with D possibly TRBD1 on 6 matching bases. Trimming removed 7 bases at V and 5 bases at J, with 14 bases between. This CDR3 is built from 13 residues. The germline CDR1 and CDR2 sequences are LNHDA and SQIVND (reference sequence). CDR3 region: CASIMGRGTEAFF. The CDR3 DNA is TGTGCCAGTATCATGGGAAGGGGGACTGAAGCTTTCTTT.

The chain joins TRBV29-1 to TRBJ2-1; 11 bases map to TRBD2. Germline assignment: CDR1 SQVTM and CDR2 ANQGSEA. This CDR3 contains 14 residues. The V segment lost 6 bases and the J segment 2 bases; nucleotides outside the gene matches: 3. CDR3 in DNA: TGCAGCGTCGCGGGACTAGCGGCCTACAATGAGCAGTTCTTC. The encoded protein is CSVAGLAAYNEQFF.

The rearrangement uses TRBV29-1 and TRBJ1-5, with D possibly matching TRBD1 (5 bases). The CDR3 has 12 amino acids. The V gene's germline CDR1 is SQVTM and CDR2 ANQGSEA. The V and J ends lost 0 bases and 7 bases respectively, with 7 bases between them. Written as DNA, the CDR3 is TGCAGCGTTGAAGATGGGGACCAGCCCCAGCATTTT. Encoded protein: CSVEDGDQPQHF.

V gene TRBV7-6 combines with J gene TRBJ2-5, with D maybe TRBD1 (6 bases). V was shortened by 5 bases and J by 5 bases, with 18 bases between the two germline ends. The CDR3 consists of 15 residues. Germline CDR1 reads SGHVS; CDR2 reads FNYEAQ. For the CDR3, the DNA is TGTGCCAGCAGCCGACTACAGGGCGTAGGCGAGACCCAGTACTTC. It encodes CASSRLQGVGETQYF. Using reference TRBV7-6 and TRBJ2-5 for the parts outside the CDR3, the full variable domain is GAGVSQSPRYKVTKRGQDVALRCDPISGHVSLYWYRQALGQGPEFLTYFNYEAQQDKSGLPNDRFSAERPEGSISTLTIQRTEQRDSAMYRCASSRLQGVGETQYFGPGTRLLVL.

The chain recombines TRBV28 with TRBJ1-5; 10 bases map to TRBD1. CDR3 size: 14 residues. The junction had 3 bases not matched to a gene; V was cut back by 8 bases and J by 2 bases. Germline loops: CDR1 MDHEN, CDR2 SYDVKM. CDR3 nucleotides: TGTGCCAGCCTGGGGACAGGGGGCAATCAGCCCCAGCATTTT. It is translated as CASLGTGGNQPQHF. The full variable domain, with the rest looked up from reference TRBV28 and TRBJ1-5, is DVKVTQSSRYLVKRTGEKVFLECVQDMDHENMFWYRQDPGLGLRLIYFSYDVKMKEKGDIPEGYSVSREKKERFSLILESASTNQTSMYLCASLGTGGNQPQHFGDGTRLSIL.

The count of this clonotype is one. The CDR3 protein is CASSFGGNNEQFF. The CDR3 DNA follows: TGTGCCAGCAGTTTCGGGGGGAACAATGAGCAGTTCTTC. The chain couples TRBV12-3 or TRBV12-4 to TRBJ2-1; 7 bases are shared with TRBD2. J lost 5 bases, V lost 3 bases, and 1 base had no gene match. The CDR3 is 13 residues long.

The chain combines TRBV20-1 with TRBJ1-2; D not certain. The V gene lost 3 bases and the J gene lost 8 bases, with 13 bases spanning the gap. The CDR3 is made up of 12 amino acids. Germline V lookup: CDR1 DFQATT, CDR2 SNEGSKA (reference sequence). The CDR3 sequence is CSARAPLEGYTF. The CDR3 DNA sequence: TGCAGTGCTAGGGCCCCTCTGGAGGGCTACACCTTC.

The chain combines TRBV21-1 with TRBJ2-7; the table's D call, TRBD1, was not checked against the DNA. TRBV21-1 is flagged as a pseudogene. This CDR3 spans 16 amino acids. The chain's CDR3 is CASNPFEGNGSYEQYF. CDR3 coding DNA: TGTGCCAGCAACCCCTTCGAGGGAAACGGCTCCTACGAGCAGTACTTC.

For the CDR3, the DNA is TGTGCCAGCAGCACTGCGGGGAGACTAGCGGGCCCCGGGGAGCTGTTTTTT. As protein: CASSTAGRLAGPGELFF. The genes are TRBV7-9 and TRBJ2-2, with 10 positions matching TRBD2. CDR1 is SEHNR, CDR2 FQNEAQ, per germline (reference sequence). This CDR3 has 17 amino acids. Unmatched junction bases numbered 12, after V lost 5 bases and J lost 6 bases.

The CDR3 here is CASSDTRQGVGETQYF. Here the CDR3 DNA reads TGTGCCAGCAGCGACACGCGACAGGGTGTCGGAGAGACCCAGTACTTC. J is TRBJ2-5 and V is TRBV11-3; 7 positions agree with TRBD1. In germline, CDR1 is SGHNT, CDR2 YENEEA. V lost 5 bases and J lost 4; bases outside the gene matches: 13. The CDR3 has 16 amino acids.

This chain links TRBV29-1 with TRBJ2-3; D is perhaps TRBD1 (7 bases). This CDR3 spans 15 amino acids. V was cut by 0 bases and J by 4 bases, with 14 bases left in between. Germline V gene lookup returns CDR1 SQVTM and CDR2 ANQGSEA. The DNA of the CDR3 is TGCAGCGTTGAAGATATCCAGGGGGGCCCAGATACGCAGTATTTT. This sequence encodes CSVEDIQGGPDTQYF.

The CDR3 coding sequence is TGTGCCAGCGGTATAGCGGGAAAGGGCACCTACAATGAGCAGTTCTTC. Its translation is CASGIAGKGTYNEQFF. The chain uses TRBV7-6 and TRBJ2-1, with 8 bases lining up with TRBD2. This CDR3 is built from 16 residues. Germline CDR1 reads SGHVS; CDR2 reads FNYEAQ. V gave up 8 bases and J gave up 2 bases; unmatched junction bases: 11.

The chain has TRBV14 and TRBJ1-5; D ambiguous. There are 13 residues in the CDR3. From germline, CDR1 is SGHDN and CDR2 FVKESK. The V end was cut by 4 bases, the J end by 0 bases, with 4 bases between. The CDR3 DNA reads TGTGCCAGCAGCCGCTATAGCAATCAGCCCCAGCATTTT. It specifies CASSRYSNQPQHF.

The chain employs TRBV6-5 and TRBJ2-5; weak D call: TRBD1 (6 bases). Germline CDR1 is MNHEY and CDR2 is SVGAGI. The CDR3 is 13 residues long. V lost 2 bases, J lost 5 bases, and 9 bases lay in between. CDR3 loop: CASSYGQGETQYF. The DNA of the CDR3 is TGTGCCAGCAGTTACGGTCAGGGGGAGACCCAGTACTTC.

The chain combines TRBV28 with TRBJ2-4; D remains ambiguous. The length of the CDR3 is 12 residues. Trimming removed 3 bases at V and 5 bases at J, with 5 bases between. The germline V gene has CDR1 MDHEN and CDR2 SYDVKM. The CDR3 DNA follows: TGTGCCAGCAGTTTGAGCGAAAACATTCAGTACTTC. This codes for CASSLSENIQYF.

This chain uses TRBV7-9 with TRBJ2-7; 9 nucleotides align to TRBD1. Germline CDR1 SEHNR, CDR2 FQNEAQ (reference sequence). CDR3 length: 15 residues. V lost 3 bases to trimming and J lost 4 bases; unmatched junction nucleotides: 7. The CDR3 spells CASSFVGQGLYEQYF. The DNA for the CDR3 is TGTGCCAGCAGCTTCGTGGGACAGGGCCTGTACGAGCAGTACTTC.

V usage is TRBV7-9 and J usage is TRBJ2-7; 9 bases are a match to TRBD1. Germline CDR1 and CDR2: SEHNR and FQNEAQ (reference sequence). The CDR3 length is 15 residues. V lost 5 bases to trimming and J lost 5 bases; unmatched junction nucleotides: 10. The CDR3 nucleotides are TGTGCCAGCAGCCGGACAGGGGACGTAATGAACGAGCAGTACTTC. Its protein is CASSRTGDVMNEQYF.

The V call is TRBV18, the J call TRBJ1-2, with D hard to call. CDR1 is KGHSH and CDR2 is LQKENI in the germline V gene. Trimming stripped 8 bases from V and 5 bases from J, with 9 bases between. This CDR3 contains 11 residues. This chain's CDR3 is CASGSGYGYTF. The CDR3 DNA follows: TGTGCCAGCGGTTCGGGGTATGGCTACACCTTC.

V usage is TRBV5-6 and J usage is TRBJ1-5; D remains ambiguous. Germline CDR1 SGHDT, CDR2 YYEEEE. V lost 0 bases, J lost 8 bases, and 6 bases lay in between. The CDR3 contains 12 residues. CDR3 sequence: CASSLGVEPQHF. Here the CDR3 DNA reads TGTGCCAGCAGCTTGGGGGTGGAGCCCCAGCATTTT.

This chain uses TRBV25-1 with TRBJ2-3; D ambiguous. V was shortened by 0 bases and J by 6 bases, with 7 bases between the two germline ends. CDR1 is MGHDK and CDR2 is SYGVNS in the germline V gene. CDR3 size: 13 residues. CDR3 DNA: TGTGCCAGCAGTGAATATTTTGGGGATACGCAGTATTTT. This gives the protein CASSEYFGDTQYF.

The chain recombines TRBV12-3 or TRBV12-4 with TRBJ1-5; 7 bases align to TRBD1. There are 18 residues in the CDR3. The ends lost 2 bases at V and 1 base at J; junction bases unmatched: 11. This CDR3 is CASSLRGGTDPSNQPQHF. The DNA of the CDR3 is TGTGCCAGCAGTTTAAGGGGAGGGACAGACCCAAGCAATCAGCCCCAGCATTTT.

The CDR3 region has the DNA TGTGCCAGCAGTCTTCCGGGCGGGGAGCTGTTTTTT. Translating it yields CASSLPGGELFF. This rearrangement joins TRBV6-5 to TRBJ2-2; D remains ambiguous. The germline V gene encodes CDR1 MNHEY and CDR2 SVGAGI. The CDR3 is made up of 12 amino acids. The V gene lost 5 bases and the J gene lost 7 bases, with 8 bases spanning the gap.

V is TRBV4-1 and J is TRBJ2-3; 7 nucleotides line up with TRBD2. J was trimmed by 0 bases and V by 3 bases; bases with no gene match: 9. Looked up from germline, CDR1 is MGHRA and CDR2 is YSYEKL. This CDR3 has 17 amino acids. CDR3 coding DNA: TGCGCCAGCAGCCACCCTGAGGGAGGGGCTAGCACAGATACGCAGTATTTT. It translates to CASSHPEGGASTDTQYF.

V is TRBV12-3 or TRBV12-4 and J is TRBJ2-7, with TRBD1 matching over 7 bases. The CDR3 spans 14 residues. With 7 bases clipped from V and 3 bases from J, the junction kept 9 bases outside the gene matches. This chain's CDR3 is CASTKGAGDYEQYF. CDR3 coding DNA: TGTGCCAGCACAAAGGGGGCTGGGGACTACGAGCAGTACTTC.